These T cell receptor beta chains were read from a single sample in a study of control samples from healthy donors and cancer patients. The table came from immunoSEQ multiplex PCR; TCRdb's copy has only in-frame clones and leaves some out. This sample has tens of thousands of clones, with 88% found just once. The sample was blood. The receptor source for this set is a woman between 70 and 85 years old in good health. Both conserved end residues are part of each CDR3. The D gene is left open where the match is weak. Clone size, where shown, is once, few, many, or a class for clones that have expanded.

J: TRBJ2-7
size: NA
D: NA
V: TRBV18
DNA: TGTGCCAGCTCACCGGCCCTTTCTACAGGGTCCTACGAGCAGTACTTC
CDR3: CASSPALSTGSYEQYF

J: TRBJ1-1
size: once
D: NA
V: TRBV6-5
DNA: TGTGCCAGCAAGATGACAGAACGGAACACTGAAGCTTTCTTT
CDR3: CASKMTERNTEAFF

J: TRBJ1-1
size: once
D: NA
V: TRBV5-1
DNA: TGCGCCAGCAGCAGGGGACCGGTGACTGAAGCTTTCTTT
CDR3: CASSRGPVTEAFF

J: TRBJ1-2
size: NA
D: NA
V: TRBV3-1/TRBV3-2
DNA: TGTGCCAGCAGCCAAGCGAGCTATGGCTACACCTTC
CDR3: CASSQASYGYTF

J: TRBJ1-2
size: NA
D: TRBD1
V: TRBV5-1
DNA: TGCGCCAGCAGCTTGGGGGACAGGGGAGAAGCTACAGATGGCTACACCTTC
CDR3: CASSLGDRGEATDGYTF

J: TRBJ2-1
size: NA
D: NA
V: TRBV3-1/TRBV3-2
DNA: TGTGCCAGCAGCCAAGGTGTCACTAGCCGGTCCTACAATGAGCAGTTCTTC
CDR3: CASSQGVTSRSYNEQFF

J: TRBJ1-1
size: NA
D: NA
V: TRBV9
DNA: TGTGCCAGCAGCGTGACAGTCGGAATGAACACTGAAGCTTTCTTT
CDR3: CASSVTVGMNTEAFF

J: TRBJ2-5
size: NA
D: NA
V: TRBV15
DNA: TGTGCCACCAGCAGAGATCTTCACCAAGAGACCCAGTACTTC
CDR3: CATSRDLHQETQYF

J: TRBJ1-5
size: NA
D: NA
V: TRBV2
DNA: TGTGCCAGCGTCCGGGATTACAATCAGCCCCAGCATTTT
CDR3: CASVRDYNQPQHF

J: TRBJ1-1
size: once
D: NA
V: TRBV18
DNA: TGTGCCAGCTCACCACCAAACAGGAGAGAAGCTTTCTTT
CDR3: CASSPPNRREAFF

J: TRBJ2-3
size: NA
D: NA
V: TRBV21-1
DNA: TGTGCCAGCAGCAAAGGTGCTAGCGGGGGGGCGAGGGATACGCAGTATTTT
CDR3: CASSKGASGGARDTQYF

J: TRBJ1-5
size: NA
D: TRBD1
V: TRBV19
DNA: TGTGCCAGTAGTATAATTAGGGGGACAGGCAATCAGCCCCAGCATTTT
CDR3: CASSIIRGTGNQPQHF

J: TRBJ2-1
size: NA
D: NA
V: TRBV5-1
DNA: TGCGCCAGCAGGGCGACACAGGGACTTTACAATGAGCAGTTCTTC
CDR3: CASRATQGLYNEQFF

J: TRBJ1-1
size: NA
D: NA
V: TRBV10-1
DNA: TGCGCCAGCCGGGTCTCTCCATCCGACGCTGAAGCTTTCTTT
CDR3: CASRVSPSDAEAFF

J: TRBJ2-2
size: NA
D: NA
V: TRBV2
DNA: TGTGCCAGCAGCCCCATGGACCTTAACACCGGGGAGCTGTTTTTT
CDR3: CASSPMDLNTGELFF

J: TRBJ2-7
size: NA
D: TRBD1
V: TRBV6-5
DNA: TGTGCCAGCAGTAAACGGACAGGGCGAGACGAGCAGTACTTC
CDR3: CASSKRTGRDEQYF

J: TRBJ1-1
size: NA
D: NA
V: TRBV4-3
DNA: TGCGCCAGCAGCCAAGATCTGGCGTACCAGAGTGCTTTCTTT
CDR3: CASSQDLAYQSAFF

J: TRBJ1-1
size: NA
D: NA
V: TRBV5-1
DNA: TGCGCCAGCAGCTTGTCTGGTAGTTGGACTGAAGCTTTCTTT
CDR3: CASSLSGSWTEAFF

J: TRBJ1-5
size: NA
D: NA
V: TRBV5-1
DNA: TGCGCCAGCAGCCCTCCCCCATCGACAGAGAGGAATCAGCCCCAGCATTTT
CDR3: CASSPPPSTERNQPQHF

J: TRBJ2-2
size: NA
D: NA
V: TRBV5-4
DNA: TGTGCCAGCAGCTTGGATCAGGGAAACACCGGGGAGCTGTTTTTT
CDR3: CASSLDQGNTGELFF

J: TRBJ1-4
size: NA
D: NA
V: TRBV27
DNA: TGTGCCAGCAGTTTACGTGGGGATGAAAAACTGTTTTTT
CDR3: CASSLRGDEKLFF

J: TRBJ2-2
size: once
D: NA
V: TRBV11-3
DNA: TGTGCCAGCAGTTCCGACAGGAAGAACACCGGGGAGCTGTTTTTT
CDR3: CASSSDRKNTGELFF

J: TRBJ2-7
size: NA
D: NA
V: TRBV24-1
DNA: TGTGCCACCAGTGATTTGCTCGCTCCCTCTGGCGGTAGCTCCTACGAGCAGTACTTC
CDR3: CATSDLLAPSGGSSYEQYF

J: TRBJ2-1
size: NA
D: TRBD2
V: TRBV27
DNA: TGTGCCAGCAGTCCTGGGACTAGCGGATACAATGAGCAGTTCTTC
CDR3: CASSPGTSGYNEQFF

J: TRBJ2-1
size: NA
D: TRBD2
V: TRBV2
DNA: TGTGCCAGCAAAACTAGCGGGAGCCCCAATTTTGAGCAGTTCTTC
CDR3: CASKTSGSPNFEQFF

J: TRBJ1-1
size: NA
D: NA
V: TRBV6-5
DNA: TGTGCCAGCAGCCCCCTAGGCCCAAACACTGAAGCTTTCTTT
CDR3: CASSPLGPNTEAFF

J: TRBJ1-2
size: NA
D: NA
V: TRBV5-7
DNA: TGTGCCAGCAGCTCCCTTCATGGCTACACCTTC
CDR3: CASSSLHGYTF

J: TRBJ2-7
size: NA
D: NA
V: TRBV6-5
DNA: TGTGCCAGCGGACTCAACTACGAGCAGTACTTC
CDR3: CASGLNYEQYF

J: TRBJ1-1
size: NA
D: NA
V: TRBV2
DNA: TGTGCCAGCAGTGACGACACGGACACTGAAGCTTTCTTT
CDR3: CASSDDTDTEAFF

J: TRBJ1-3
size: NA
D: NA
V: TRBV9
DNA: TGTGCCAGCAGCGTAGAGGGCAGCTCAGGGAACACCATATATTTT
CDR3: CASSVEGSSGNTIYF

J: TRBJ2-1
size: few
D: NA
V: TRBV28
DNA: TGTGCCAGCAGCCACAATGAGCAGTTCTTC
CDR3: CASSHNEQFF

J: TRBJ1-4
size: NA
D: NA
V: TRBV5-1
DNA: TGCGCCAGCAGCTTACAGGTGGTGGGGGCTCCAGCCGAAAAACTGTTTTTT
CDR3: CASSLQVVGAPAEKLFF